This entry describes one TCR beta chain. This entry comes from a study of blood T cell repertoires in COVID-19. Study summary: Researchers got acute and convalescent COVID-19 samples from the United States, Italy and Spain. PBMCs, B-cell-depleted T cells, or T cells provided the cDNA or gDNA that made up the material.

This CDR3 comprises 17 residues. CDR1 is SGDLS and CDR2 is YYNGEE in the germline V gene. V shed 0 bases, J shed 2 bases, and the junction held 7 bases outside the gene matches. How the authors handled the data: Reference gene primers were amplified, and this amplification served to estimate nucleated cell counts. Clones were read by immunoSEQ multiplex PCR, and TCRdb kept only the in-frame ones, dropping some. The DNA was the basis for D and trimming; V, J and clone size are from that table. The sample contains roughly 260,000 clones, about nine tenths of which appear only once. The sequenced sample consisted of peripheral blood. The J gene is TRBJ2-3, the V gene TRBV9, with 9 bases identical to TRBD2. The sequence was obtained from a man in his fifties or sixties who had recovered from COVID-19. Here the CDR3 reads CASSVGASGEYTDTQYF. The DNA for the CDR3 is TGTGCCAGCAGCGTAGGGGCTAGCGGGGAGTACACAGATACGCAGTATTTT. Combining the CDR3 with reference TRBV9 and TRBJ2-3 gives the whole variable domain DSGVTQTPKHLITATGQRVTLRCSPRSGDLSVYWYQQSLDQGLQFLIQYYNGEERAKGNILERFSAQQFPDLHSELNLSSLELGDSALYFCASSVGASGEYTDTQYFGPGTRLTVL.